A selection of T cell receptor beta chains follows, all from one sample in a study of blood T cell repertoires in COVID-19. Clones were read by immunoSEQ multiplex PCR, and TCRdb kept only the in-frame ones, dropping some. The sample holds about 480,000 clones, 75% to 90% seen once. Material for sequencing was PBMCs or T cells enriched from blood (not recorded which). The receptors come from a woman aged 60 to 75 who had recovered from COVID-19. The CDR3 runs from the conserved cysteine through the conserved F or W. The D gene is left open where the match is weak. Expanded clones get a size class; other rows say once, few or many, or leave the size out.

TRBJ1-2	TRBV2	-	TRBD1	TGTGCCAGCGCGTTACAGGGGGCACATGGCTACACCTTC	CASALQGAHGYTF
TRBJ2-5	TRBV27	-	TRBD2	TGTGCCAGCAGTTCCCGCTTCAGCGGGGGGAGAGAGACCCAGTACTTC	CASSSRFSGGRETQYF
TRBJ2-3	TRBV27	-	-	TGTGCCAGCTACCCCAGGGGGGCAGATACGCAGTATTTT	CASYPRGADTQYF
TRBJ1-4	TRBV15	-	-	TGTGCCACCAGCAGAGAACCGATACAAAGTGGTGAAAAACTGTTTTTT	CATSREPIQSGEKLFF
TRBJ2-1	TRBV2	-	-	TGTGCCAGCAGTGAACCTGGGGACAAAGGGGGAAGCTCCTACAATGAGCAGTTCTTC	CASSEPGDKGGSSYNEQFF
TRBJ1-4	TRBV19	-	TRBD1	TGTGCCAGTAGTACCAGGACAGGGGGACATGAAAAACTGTTTTTT	CASSTRTGGHEKLFF
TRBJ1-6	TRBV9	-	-	TGTGCCAGCAGCGTAGGGGAGTCACCCCTCCACTTT	CASSVGESPLHF
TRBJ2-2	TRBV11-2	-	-	TGTGCCAGCAGCGTTAGGGCAGGACAGACGAACACCGGGGAGCTGTTTTTT	CASSVRAGQTNTGELFF
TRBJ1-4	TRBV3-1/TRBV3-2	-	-	TGTGCCAGCAGCCCAGGGAATTCGGCTAATGAAAAACTGTTTTTT	CASSPGNSANEKLFF
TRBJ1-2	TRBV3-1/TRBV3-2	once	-	TGTGCCAGCAGCCAAAGGGGGGGCGTCTATGGCTACACCTTC	CASSQRGGVYGYTF
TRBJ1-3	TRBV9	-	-	TGTGCCAGCAGCGTTTGGGGGGATGCCGAGAGAAACACCATATATTTT	CASSVWGDAERNTIYF
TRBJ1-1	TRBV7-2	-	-	TGTGCCAGCAGCTTGCAATACAGGAACACTGAAGCTTTCTTT	CASSLQYRNTEAFF
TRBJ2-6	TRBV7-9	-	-	TGTGCCAGCAGCTCCCTCTCTGGGGCCAACGTCCTGACTTTC	CASSSLSGANVLTF
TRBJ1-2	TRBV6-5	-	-	TGTGCCACGGGCACAGGGTTTGACTATGGCTACACCTTC	CATGTGFDYGYTF
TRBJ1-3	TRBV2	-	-	TGTGCCAGTGAGGGGGGGGACACCATATATTTT	CASEGGDTIYF
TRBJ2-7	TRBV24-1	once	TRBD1	TGTGCCACCAGTGATCACGGACAGGGTGGGAACGAGCAGTACTTC	CATSDHGQGGNEQYF
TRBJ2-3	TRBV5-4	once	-	TGTGCCAGCAGCTTGGCGGGGGGCCGCACAGATACGCAGTATTTT	CASSLAGGRTDTQYF
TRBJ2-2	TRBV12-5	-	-	TGTGCTAGTGGTTTGGGGACGGGGACCGGGGAGCTGTTTTTT	CASGLGTGTGELFF
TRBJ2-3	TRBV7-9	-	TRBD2	TGTGCCAGCAGTCGCAAAGGACTAGCGGGCCGAGATACGCAGTATTTT	CASSRKGLAGRDTQYF
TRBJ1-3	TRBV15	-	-	TGTGCCACCAGCAGCAGTTACTACTCTGGAAACACCATATATTTT	CATSSSYYSGNTIYF
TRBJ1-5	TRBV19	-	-	TGTGCCAGTACCCTCAGGGAGGGGAGGCCGAGCAATCAGCCCCAGCATTTT	CASTLREGRPSNQPQHF
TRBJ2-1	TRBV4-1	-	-	TGCGCCAGCAGCCAGGTGGGGCCGGCGTACAATGAGCAGTTCTTC	CASSQVGPAYNEQFF
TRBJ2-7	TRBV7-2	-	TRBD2	TGTGCCAGCAGCCCCCAAAGCGGGACCTACGAGCAGTACTTC	CASSPQSGTYEQYF
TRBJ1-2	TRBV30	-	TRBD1	TGTGCCTGGAGTAGGGACAGAACAGGGGGCTACACCTTC	CAWSRDRTGGYTF
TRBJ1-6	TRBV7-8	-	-	TGTGCCAGCAGCTTAGCGCGCCCAACTAGTTCACCCCTCCACTTT	CASSLARPTSSPLHF
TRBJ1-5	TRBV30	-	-	TGTGCCATGGGACATCTACAGCCCCAGCATTTT	CAMGHLQPQHF
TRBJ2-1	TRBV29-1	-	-	TGCAGCGTTGAAATGGGGGGAAGGGGGCAGTTCTTC	CSVEMGGRGQFF
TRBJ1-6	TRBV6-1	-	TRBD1	TGTGCCAGCAGTGAACCCTTACAGGGGGCGATTTCACCCCTCCACTTT	CASSEPLQGAISPLHF
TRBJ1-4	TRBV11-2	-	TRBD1	TGTGCCAGCAGCTTAGTATCGGGACAGGGAAGAGAAAAACTGTTTTTT	CASSLVSGQGREKLFF
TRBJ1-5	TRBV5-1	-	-	TGCGCCAGCAGCTTGGCCTGGGGGGACCAGCCCCAGCATTTT	CASSLAWGDQPQHF
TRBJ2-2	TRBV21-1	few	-	TGTGCCAGCAGCAAAAAAAGAGGATTCCGGGAGCTGTTTTTT	CASSKKRGFRELFF